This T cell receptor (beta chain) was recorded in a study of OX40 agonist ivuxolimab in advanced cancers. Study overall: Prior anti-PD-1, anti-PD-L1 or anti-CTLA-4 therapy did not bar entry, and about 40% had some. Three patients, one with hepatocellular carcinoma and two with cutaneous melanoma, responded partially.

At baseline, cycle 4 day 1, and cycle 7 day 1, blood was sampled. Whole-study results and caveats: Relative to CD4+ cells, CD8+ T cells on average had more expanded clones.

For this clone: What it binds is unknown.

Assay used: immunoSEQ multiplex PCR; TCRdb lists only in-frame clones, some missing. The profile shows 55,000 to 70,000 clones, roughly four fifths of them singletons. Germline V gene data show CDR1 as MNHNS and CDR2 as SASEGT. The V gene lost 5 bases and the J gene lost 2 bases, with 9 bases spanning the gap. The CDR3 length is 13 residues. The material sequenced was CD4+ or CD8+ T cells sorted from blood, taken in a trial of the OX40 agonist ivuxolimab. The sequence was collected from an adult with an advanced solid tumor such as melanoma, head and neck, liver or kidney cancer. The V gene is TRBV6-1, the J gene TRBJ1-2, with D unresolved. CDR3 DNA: TGTGCCAGCAGTCTTGACGCGAACTATGGCTACACCTTC. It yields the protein CASSLDANYGYTF.